Each of the 25 T cell receptor beta chains below was sequenced from the same sample in a study of cytomegalovirus exposure and HLA in healthy donors. Primers included in the PCR were 60 Vbeta and 13 Jbeta primers. The protocol was immunoSEQ multiplex PCR, while the TCRdb copy is restricted to in-frame clones and leaves out a portion. The data show over 120,000 clones, with around 82% seen just once and less than 3% held by the top ten. The specimen sequenced was PBMCs. The receptor set was obtained from a woman between 18 and 30 years old in good health and CMV-seropositive.

Comments on this clone: Other DNA sequences within the sample encode an identical CDR3. V gene TRBV5-1 combines with J gene TRBJ1-1, with unresolved D. Germline CDR1 reads SGHRS; CDR2 reads YFSETQ. The CDR3 is made up of 13 amino acids. The V gene lost 0 bases and the J gene lost 1 base, with 4 bases spanning the gap. The CDR3 nucleotides read TGCGCCAGCAGCTTGGAGCAGAACACTGAAGCTTTCTTT. Translating it yields CASSLEQNTEAFF.

The J gene is TRBJ1-5, the V gene TRBV28; perhaps TRBD1 as D (5 bases). There are 16 residues in the CDR3. Germline values: CDR1 MDHEN, CDR2 SYDVKM. The V and J ends lost 8 bases and 1 base respectively, with 18 bases between them. The CDR3 DNA follows: TGTGCCAGCTCAACCTCGGGGGGGTGGAGCAATCAGCCCCAGCATTTT. Amino acids: CASSTSGGWSNQPQHF. Drawing the rest from reference TRBV28 and TRBJ1-5, the complete variable domain is DVKVTQSSRYLVKRTGEKVFLECVQDMDHENMFWYRQDPGLGLRLIYFSYDVKMKEKGDIPEGYSVSREKKERFSLILESASTNQTSMYLCASSTSGGWSNQPQHFGDGTRLSIL.

In DNA form, the CDR3 reads TGTGCCAGCTCACCGGCGGCGGGCTATCCCCCAGAGACCCAGTACTTC. It specifies CASSPAAGYPPETQYF. This rearrangement joins TRBV18 to TRBJ2-5, with D possibly being TRBD2 (5 bases). V was trimmed by 3 bases and J by 4 bases, leaving 18 bases between them. The CDR3 spans 16 residues. The germline V gene encodes CDR1 KGHSH and CDR2 LQKENI.

On this clone: Other DNA variants within this sample encode the same CDR3. J is TRBJ2-5 and V is TRBV5-4; no firm D call. V shed 0 bases and J shed 5 bases, with 2 bases lying between them. Germline V gives CDR1 SGHNT, CDR2 YYREEE (reference sequence). This CDR3 is 11 amino acids long. CDR3 DNA: TGTGCCAGCAGCTTGGCGGAGACCCAGTACTTC. This gives the protein CASSLAETQYF.

The chain has TRBV7-9 and TRBJ1-1; D not certain. V shed 6 bases and J shed 5 bases, with 13 bases lying between them. This CDR3 spans 13 amino acids. Germline V gene lookup returns CDR1 SEHNR and CDR2 FQNEAQ (reference sequence). In nucleotides, the CDR3 is TGTGCCAGCAGTCATGGAGGGAGAACTGAAGCTTTCTTT. This gives the protein CASSHGGRTEAFF.

As for this clone: One end of the junction is discordant with germline, which a read error may explain. The V and J genes are TRBV7-2 and TRBJ1-2; tentatively, D is TRBD1 (5 bases). This CDR3 contains 17 residues. The germline V gene encodes CDR1 SGHTA and CDR2 FQGNSA. Here the CDR3 DNA reads TGTGCCAACAGCTTACTGGACACTGCTTCAACTAACTATGGCTACACCTTC. Translating it yields CANSLLDTASTNYGYTF.

J is TRBJ1-5 and V is TRBV19; D might be TRBD1 (6 bases). Germline V lookup: CDR1 LNHDA, CDR2 SQIVND (reference sequence). Between the trimmed V and J ends, which lost 3 bases and 4 bases, there was a span of 16 bases. CDR3 length: 16 residues. For the CDR3, the DNA is TGTGCCAGTAGTATCCGCCCCCCGCAGGGGAATCAGCCCCAGCATTTT. Its translation: CASSIRPPQGNQPQHF.

CDR3 loop: CASSEGQARIYGYTF. The CDR3 region has the DNA TGTGCCAGCAGTGAAGGGCAGGCGAGAATTTATGGCTACACCTTC. This chain uses TRBV2 with TRBJ1-2; D is uncertain. Germline CDR1 reads SNHLY; CDR2 reads FYNNEI. The CDR3 runs 15 residues. Trimming stripped 1 base from V and 5 bases from J, with 14 bases between.

The rearrangement joins TRBV7-2 to TRBJ2-2; 7 bases are a match to TRBD1. Germline V lookup: CDR1 SGHTA, CDR2 FQGNSA. This CDR3 has 14 residues. Trimming at V came to 5 bases and at J to 6 bases, leaving 6 bases not matched to a gene. The CDR3 reads CASSIVRGPGELFF. The CDR3 coding sequence is TGTGCCAGCAGCATCGTAAGGGGGCCCGGGGAGCTGTTTTTT.

V and J are TRBV9 and TRBJ2-3, with TRBD1 matching 9 bases. Germline CDR1 is SGDLS and CDR2 is YYNGEE. The V gene end was trimmed by 7 bases and the J gene end by 4 bases; junction bases not matched to a gene: 10. The CDR3 length is 15 residues. The CDR3 protein is CASQRTGVTADTQYF. The CDR3 coding sequence is TGTGCCAGCCAACGGACAGGGGTTACCGCAGATACGCAGTATTTT.

The chain couples TRBV4-3 to TRBJ1-2, with TRBD1 matching 9 bases. With V trimmed by 0 bases and J by 6 bases, 14 bases remained unmatched. The germline V gene encodes CDR1 LGHNA and CDR2 YSLEER. This CDR3 region has 18 residues. The DNA of the CDR3 is TGCGCCAGCAGCCAAGAGGTCCAAGGGGGACAGGGTGGGGATGGCTACACCTTC. Translation gives CASSQEVQGGQGGDGYTF.

This chain connects TRBV6-5 to TRBJ1-2; no firm D call. Between the trimmed V and J ends, which lost 2 bases and 6 bases, there was a span of 10 bases. From germline, CDR1 is MNHEY and CDR2 SVGAGI. CDR3 length: 13 amino acids. CDR3 in amino acids: CASSYGRSHGYTF. CDR3 sequence (DNA): TGTGCCAGCAGTTACGGCAGATCCCATGGCTACACCTTC.

The chain carries TRBV6-5 and TRBJ2-7, with D tentatively TRBD2 (5 bases). The CDR3 has 14 amino acids. Per germline, CDR1 MNHEY and CDR2 SVGAGI. Trimming cost V 1 base and J 2 bases, with 9 bases left between them. The CDR3 is CASSYFREPYEQYF. CDR3 nucleotides: TGTGCCAGCAGTTACTTTAGGGAGCCCTACGAGCAGTACTTC.

CDR3 residues: CASSILAGTGGTEAFF. The CDR3 DNA follows: TGTGCCAGTAGTATTCTAGCCGGGACAGGAGGGACTGAAGCTTTCTTT. This rearrangement joins TRBV19 to TRBJ1-1; 8 bases agree with TRBD1. V was pared by 3 bases and J by 5 bases, with 11 bases of the junction left unmatched. The CDR3 extends over 16 amino acids. Germline CDR1 LNHDA, CDR2 SQIVND (reference sequence).

V gene TRBV7-2 combines with J gene TRBJ1-6; D is undetermined. The V and J ends lost 5 bases and 5 bases respectively, with 13 bases between them. The CDR3 contains 15 residues. Germline V gene lookup returns CDR1 SGHTA and CDR2 FQGNSA. CDR3 in amino acids: CASSGESPHNSPLHF. The DNA of the CDR3 is TGTGCCAGCAGCGGAGAGAGCCCCCATAATTCACCCCTCCACTTT.

This clone has only one observation. The V gene is TRBV7-9, the J gene TRBJ2-3; 10 bases are shared with TRBD1. The germline gives CDR1 SEHNR, CDR2 FQNEAQ (reference sequence). The CDR3 spans 15 residues. The V and J ends lost 5 bases and 2 bases, in that order; junction bases with no gene match: 4. CDR3 coding DNA: TGTGCCAGCAGCCCCGGGACAGGGGCCACAGATACGCAGTATTTT. The encoded protein is CASSPGTGATDTQYF.

This chain links TRBV27 with TRBJ2-3, with D unclear. Trimming took off 5 bases at V and 2 bases at J, with 14 bases between the two ends. Germline-derived CDR1 and CDR2 are MNHEY and SMNVEV (reference sequence). CDR3 length equals 15 residues. CDR3 coding DNA: TGTGCCAGCAGTGCCCGGATGCGGAACACAGATACGCAGTATTTT. This gives the protein CASSARMRNTDTQYF.

The V gene is TRBV2, the J gene TRBJ2-5; D is uncertain. Germline CDR1 SNHLY, CDR2 FYNNEI. Trimming took 5 bases from V and 3 from J, leaving 10 bases between them. The CDR3 extends over 13 amino acids. The CDR3 loop is CASSFGVEETQYF. The CDR3 bases are TGTGCCAGCAGTTTTGGAGTAGAAGAGACCCAGTACTTC.

Regarding this clone: The germline gene is not matched at one end of the junction; a read error may be the cause. This chain uses TRBV5-1 with TRBJ1-6; D is possibly TRBD1 (6 bases). Germline CDR1 reads SGHRS; CDR2 reads YFSETQ. This CDR3 has 10 residues. This CDR3 reads CASSSPGHPF. The CDR3 DNA reads TGCGCCAGCAGCTCCCCGGGACATCCGTTT.

The rearrangement uses TRBV7-8 and TRBJ2-7; D not certain. V lost 5 bases and J lost 6, with 14 bases in between. This CDR3 is built from 13 residues. Germline CDR1 and CDR2: SGHVS and FQNEAQ. DNA of the CDR3: TGTGCCAGCAGCACCGGTGGTTCGGGCGAGCAGTACTTC. Translating it yields CASSTGGSGEQYF.

The chain recombines TRBV18 with TRBJ2-1; D possibly corresponds to TRBD2 (6 bases). Germline V gene data show CDR1 as KGHSH and CDR2 as LQKENI. The CDR3 covers 15 residues. Trimming took off 0 bases at V and 7 bases at J, with 13 bases between the two ends. The CDR3 loop reads CASSPPGPGRNEQFF. The CDR3 DNA reads TGTGCCAGCTCACCACCAGGCCCAGGGAGGAATGAGCAGTTCTTC.

The chain carries TRBV27 and TRBJ1-2, with 11 bases lining up with TRBD1. The length of the CDR3 is 16 residues. V was pared by 8 bases and J by 4 bases, with 12 bases of the junction left unmatched. Germline values: CDR1 MNHEY, CDR2 SMNVEV (reference sequence). The CDR3 here is CASHLKGTGGFYGYTF. The CDR3 DNA follows: TGTGCCAGCCACCTCAAAGGGACAGGGGGTTTCTATGGCTACACCTTC.

The chain has TRBV7-8 and TRBJ1-1; TRBD1 matches at 8 bases. CDR1 and CDR2 (germline): SGHVS, FQNEAQ. Trimming removed 6 bases from V and 1 base from J; junction bases left unmatched: 13. The CDR3 spans 17 residues. The CDR3, as DNA: TGTGCCAGCAGACCTAGAACTGGACAGGGCCCGAACACTGAAGCTTTCTTT. Translation gives CASRPRTGQGPNTEAFF.

This chain connects TRBV27 to TRBJ1-2, with a tentative D call TRBD1 (5 bases). Germline values: CDR1 MNHEY, CDR2 SMNVEV (reference sequence). The CDR3 loop spans 13 amino acids. V gave up 5 bases and J gave up 5 bases, with 12 bases separating them. The CDR3 DNA follows: TGTGCCAGCAGTGCGCGGGGACTTTATGGCTACACCTTC. Its protein is CASSARGLYGYTF.

The chain carries TRBV23-1 and TRBJ1-2; D is undetermined. TRBV23-1 carries the ORF label, with uncertain function. V dropped 0 bases and J dropped 4 bases, with 6 bases sitting between them. This CDR3 region has 13 residues. The CDR3 nucleotides are TGCGCCAGCAGTCAATCCTCCCCCTATGGCTACACCTTC. Its protein is CASSQSSPYGYTF.